This TCR beta chain is drawn from a study of blood T cells in healthy people across ages. General study findings and limits: Older age coincided with a roughly linear decline in TCR beta diversity per million T cells.

The CDR3 consists of 16 residues. This clonotype was seen only a few times. Its antigen is currently unknown. Next came a second PCR, run for roughly 6 to 11 cycles, which used a sample-barcoded 5' primer along with a J-beta primer mix. Each CDR3 protein is one row after TCRdb ran MiXCR on the 5' RACE reads. The table records 800,000 to 950,000 distinct CDR3 sequences, roughly 29% of them present only once. This sample was shared with a second study, whose subject was T cells of mothers and their children. That source adds: Over 8 million TCR beta CDR3 reads were obtained from each mother, and roughly 3 million from each child.

Sequenced sample: blood. This sequence originates from a woman between 40 and 55 years old in good health. This chain joins TRBV21-1 and TRBJ2-3; the table's D call TRBD1 went unverified against the DNA. TRBV21-1 is deemed a pseudogene. DNA for the CDR3: TGTGCCAGCAGCATTCGATCGGAGGGGCGGGCGGATACGCAGTATTTT. Its protein product is CASSIRSEGRADTQYF.